The next 2 T cell receptor beta chains were all read from a single sample in a study of blood T cells in healthy people across ages (dated by TCRdb to between 2014 and 2016). The library was prepared using 5' RACE. These reads were obtained on an Illumina HiSeq 2500. A second PCR of about 7 to 12 cycles was run with a J-beta primer mix and a sample-barcoded 5' primer. TCRdb trimmed the raw reads at Q25, called clones with MiXCR and kept productive beta chains. One record per CDR3 amino acid sequence lists the most common genes and DNA. Counted in this sample were 1 million to 1.2 million distinct CDR3 sequences; approximately 38% of them appeared once. Together, the top ten hold around 13% of the sample. Material: blood. Receptors were obtained from a man younger than 35 in good health.

The CDR3 sequence: CASSFDATSTDTQYF. In DNA form, the CDR3 reads TGCGCCAGCAGCTTTGACGCGACTAGCACAGATACGCAGTATTTT. This chain joins TRBV5-1 and TRBJ2-3; D not certain. Germline loops: CDR1 SGHRS, CDR2 YFSETQ. Between the trimmed V and J ends, which lost 2 bases and 0 bases, there was a span of 10 bases. The CDR3 covers 15 residues.

In its sample, this clonotype was seen a few times. This rearrangement joins TRBV2 to TRBJ2-1; 7 nucleotides align to TRBD2. The trim removed 8 bases at V and 10 bases at J, leaving 11 bases unmatched. The CDR3 is 13 residues long. Germline V CDR1 and CDR2: SNHLY, FYNNEI. CDR3 residues: CASGYSGGGEQFF. The CDR3 DNA is TGTGCCAGCGGTTATTCGGGGGGAGGGGAGCAGTTCTTC.